The 30 T cell receptor beta chains below were found in one sample sequenced in a study of shared clonotypes between healthy human individuals. Generated by immunoSEQ multiplex PCR, the TCRdb table keeps only in-frame clones and is missing some. The top ten clones hold 0.37% of a sample with about 2.5 million clones, around 92% of them seen once. The sequenced sample was naive CD4+ T cells from PBMCs. Regarding subset: CD45RA+ positively selected. These receptors all stem from a man aged 18 to 30 in good health. Some clones in this sample may be carry-over from other donors' samples.

The V gene is TRBV5-1, the J gene TRBJ2-7; TRBD1 or TRBD2 may be the D gene (5 bases each). V dropped 4 bases and J dropped 0 bases, with 14 bases sitting between them. Germline loops: CDR1 SGHRS, CDR2 YFSETQ. This CDR3 comprises 15 residues. The CDR3 bases are TGCGCCAGCAGCCGGGTGGGGGATTACTCCTACGAGCAGTACTTC. This sequence encodes CASSRVGDYSYEQYF.

V usage is TRBV30 and J usage is TRBJ1-5, with D tentatively TRBD1 (5 bases). CDR1 is GTSNPN and CDR2 is SVGIG in the germline V gene (reference sequence). V shed 1 base and J shed 2 bases, with 9 bases lying between them. CDR3 length: 14 residues. The CDR3 loop reads CAWSGGWGNQPQHF. CDR3 nucleotides: TGTGCCTGGAGTGGGGGGTGGGGCAATCAGCCCCAGCATTTT.

The rearrangement joins TRBV11-2 to TRBJ1-1; D gene unclear. CDR1 and CDR2 (germline): SGHAT, FQNNGV. Trimming removed 5 bases at V and 1 base at J, with 8 bases between. The CDR3 totals 13 residues. The chain's CDR3 is CASSLHPNTEAFF. CDR3 nucleotide sequence: TGTGCCAGCAGCCTACACCCGAACACTGAAGCTTTCTTT.

The genes are TRBV11-3 and TRBJ2-7, with 10 bases matching TRBD2. After removal of 1 base from V and 3 bases from J, the junction contained 3 bases not matched to a gene. CDR3 size: 15 residues. CDR1 and CDR2 (germline): SGHNT, YENEEA. The CDR3 sequence is CASSLGTSGYYEQYF. The CDR3 nucleotides are TGTGCCAGCAGCTTAGGGACTAGCGGTTACTACGAGCAGTACTTC.

This clone was seen only once. Other DNA sequences in the same sample also yield this CDR3. The chain links TRBV7-2 to TRBJ2-1, with 15 bases lining up with TRBD2. The CDR3 sequence is 15 residues long. The germline CDR1 and CDR2 sequences are SGHTA and FQGNSA. V was clipped by 3 bases and J by 7 bases; unmatched bases: 1. The CDR3 DNA reads TGTGCCAGCAGCTTGGGACTAGCGGGAGGAAATGAGCAGTTCTTC. Protein product: CASSLGLAGGNEQFF.

This chain joins TRBV7-2 and TRBJ1-3; D not certain. The CDR3 sequence is 15 residues long. Per the germline V gene, CDR1 is SGHTA and CDR2 is FQGNSA. Trimming cost V 6 bases and J 0 bases, with 12 bases left between them. The CDR3 bases are TGTGCCAGCAGTCCAACACCTAACTCTGGAAACACCATATATTTT. This translates into CASSPTPNSGNTIYF.

This sequence joins TRBV2 and TRBJ1-3; 10 bases align to TRBD1. The germline gives CDR1 SNHLY, CDR2 FYNNEI. Trimming cost V 5 bases and J 2 bases; bases outside gene matches: 3. CDR3 length equals 15 residues. CDR3 sequence (DNA): TGTGCCAGCAGTTGGGACAGGGGTCCTGGAAACACCATATATTTT. Its protein product is CASSWDRGPGNTIYF.

CDR3 sequence reads: CASSQDWKAGGNYEQYF. CDR3 coding DNA: TGTGCCAGCAGCCAAGATTGGAAAGCGGGAGGAAACTACGAGCAGTACTTC. V is TRBV14 and J is TRBJ2-7, with 9 bases aligning to TRBD2. Germline V gives CDR1 SGHDN, CDR2 FVKESK. V was clipped by 0 bases and J by 3 bases; unmatched bases: 9. This CDR3 comprises 17 residues.

The chain's CDR3 is CASSYLRRETGELFF. Here the CDR3 DNA reads TGTGCCAGCAGTTATCTTAGGAGGGAAACCGGGGAGCTGTTTTTT. This sequence joins TRBV6-5 and TRBJ2-2; D may be TRBD2 (6 bases). The V gene's germline CDR1 is MNHEY and CDR2 SVGAGI. The ends were cut back, 3 bases at V and 5 bases at J, with 13 bases in the middle. The CDR3 sequence is 15 residues long.

V gene TRBV28 combines with J gene TRBJ1-5; tentatively, D is TRBD1 (5 bases). CDR3 length: 14 amino acids. CDR1 is MDHEN and CDR2 is SYDVKM in the germline V gene. Trimming stripped 1 base from V and 6 bases from J, with 10 bases between. CDR3 nucleotide sequence: TGTGCCAGCAGTTTATCAGGGTTTAGTCAGCCCCAGCATTTT. This gives the protein CASSLSGFSQPQHF.

The genes are TRBV28 and TRBJ1-2; no clear D. CDR3 length: 16 residues. Germline V lookup: CDR1 MDHEN, CDR2 SYDVKM. The germline V and J ends were trimmed by 4 bases and 8 bases, with 23 bases remaining between them. The chain's CDR3 is CASSSQVGTRFPGYTF. Written as DNA, the CDR3 is TGTGCCAGCAGTTCCCAGGTTGGCACGAGGTTTCCGGGCTACACCTTC.

The V gene is TRBV28, the J gene TRBJ1-2; a weak D match, TRBD1 (5 bases). The germline V gene has CDR1 MDHEN and CDR2 SYDVKM. This CDR3 comprises 14 residues. Trimming removed 6 bases at V and 4 bases at J, with 15 bases between. CDR3 amino acids: CASSLRQRSYGYTF. CDR3 in DNA: TGTGCCAGCAGCCTGAGACAGAGGAGCTATGGCTACACCTTC.

V is TRBV29-1 and J is TRBJ1-2; D is unclear. Germline values: CDR1 SQVTM, CDR2 ANQGSEA. The CDR3 loop spans 13 amino acids. V lost 5 bases to trimming and J lost 3 bases, with 13 bases between them. The CDR3 is CSVLVSLHYGYTF. DNA of the CDR3: TGCAGCGTTTTAGTGTCCCTCCACTATGGCTACACCTTC.

The chain recombines TRBV27 with TRBJ2-1, with D possibly being TRBD1 (7 bases). Germline V CDR1 and CDR2: MNHEY, SMNVEV (reference sequence). The V end lost 6 bases, the J end lost 5 bases, and 26 bases lay between the germline ends. This CDR3 is 18 amino acids long. CDR3 DNA sequence: TGTGCCAGCAGGCCGGCAGGGGGGCGGCCTAGCGAACACAATGAGCAGTTCTTC. This codes for CASRPAGGRPSEHNEQFF.

The chain combines TRBV7-9 with TRBJ1-5; D unclear. The CDR3 runs to 16 residues. Germline CDR1 SEHNR, CDR2 FQNEAQ (reference sequence). The V end lost 0 bases, the J end lost 6 bases, and 15 bases lay between the germline ends. The CDR3 DNA is TGTGCCAGCAGCTTAGCCGGCGGCGGGGTCGGTCAGCCCCAGCATTTT. This codes for CASSLAGGGVGQPQHF.

This chain uses TRBV6-4 with TRBJ2-2, with TRBD1 matching over 8 bases. Germline V gives CDR1 MRHNA, CDR2 SNTAGT. The CDR3 runs to 16 residues. V shed 6 bases, J shed 0 bases, and the junction held 6 bases outside the gene matches. The CDR3 is CASSAQGATNTGELFF. CDR3 DNA: TGTGCCAGCAGCGCGCAGGGGGCGACGAACACCGGGGAGCTGTTTTTT.

This clone was found once. The V and J genes are TRBV5-1 and TRBJ2-4; TRBD1 aligns across 12 bases. V lost 7 bases and J lost 8; bases outside the gene matches: 10. Germline V gene data show CDR1 as SGHRS and CDR2 as YFSETQ. The CDR3 covers 15 residues. The CDR3 DNA is TGCGCCAGCGGCGCCGGGACAGGGGGCAAGGACATTCAGTACTTC. Residues: CASGAGTGGKDIQYF.

CDR3 sequence (DNA): TGTGCCAGCAGCTTAGAATTTCTCTACGAGCAGTACTTC. The encoded protein is CASSLEFLYEQYF. This rearrangement joins TRBV7-2 to TRBJ2-7; no firm D call. V was trimmed by 1 base and J by 3 bases, leaving 7 bases between them. In germline, CDR1 is SGHTA, CDR2 FQGNSA. This CDR3 contains 13 residues.

The chain carries TRBV5-1 and TRBJ2-7; the D is unclear. CDR1 and CDR2 (germline): SGHRS, YFSETQ. CDR3 length: 16 amino acids. Trimming cost V 0 bases and J 1 base, with 14 bases left between them. The CDR3 here is CASSLVSTRRSYEQYF. The CDR3 bases are TGCGCCAGCAGCTTGGTATCCACTCGAAGATCCTACGAGCAGTACTTC.

The chain employs TRBV29-1 and TRBJ2-7, with D perhaps matching TRBD2 (6 bases). V lost 7 bases to trimming and J lost 4 bases, with 17 bases between them. The CDR3 runs 13 residues. CDR1 and CDR2 from the germline V gene are SQVTM and ANQGSEA. CDR3 coding DNA: TGCAGCGCGTTTAGCGGAGAGAAATACGAGCAGTACTTC. Translated: CSAFSGEKYEQYF.

The rearrangement uses TRBV7-8 and TRBJ1-2; 8 nucleotides match TRBD1. Unmatched junction bases numbered 12, after V lost 5 bases and J lost 7 bases. CDR3 length equals 15 residues. Germline loops: CDR1 SGHVS, CDR2 FQNEAQ. The CDR3 loop reads CASSPSGGGFGGYTF. The CDR3 DNA follows: TGTGCCAGCAGCCCATCAGGGGGCGGATTTGGTGGCTACACCTTC.

The chain is built from TRBV6-1 and TRBJ1-2; D remains ambiguous. The germline V gene encodes CDR1 MNHNS and CDR2 SASEGT. The V end was cut by 5 bases, the J end by 8 bases, with 9 bases between. This CDR3 comprises 11 residues. CDR3 coding DNA: TGTGCCAGCAGTTCCGAAGGAGGCTACACCTTC. Amino acid sequence: CASSSEGGYTF.

This clone has just one count. V gene TRBV2 combines with J gene TRBJ1-3; D gene ambiguous. In germline, CDR1 is SNHLY, CDR2 FYNNEI. The V gene lost 4 bases and the J gene lost 3 bases, with 16 bases spanning the gap. CDR3 size: 16 residues. The CDR3: CASSAGGRAGGNTIYF. The CDR3 DNA is TGTGCCAGCAGTGCTGGAGGACGGGCGGGTGGAAACACCATATATTTT.

About this clone itself: Other DNA sequences in the same sample also yield this CDR3. CDR3 DNA sequence: TGCGCCAGCAGGGAGGATACGAACACCGGGGAGCTGTTTTTT. Translating it yields CASREDTNTGELFF. The rearrangement joins TRBV5-1 to TRBJ2-2; D may be TRBD2 (5 bases). This CDR3 spans 14 amino acids. Trimming pared 5 bases from V and 0 bases from J, leaving 8 bases between. The germline V gene has CDR1 SGHRS and CDR2 YFSETQ. The variable domain in full, with the rest retrieved from reference TRBV5-1 and TRBJ2-2, is KAGVTQTPRYLIKTRGQQVTLSCSPISGHRSVSWYQQTPGQGLQFLFEYFSETQRNKGNFPGRFSGRQFSNSRSEMNVSTLELGDSALYLCASREDTNTGELFFGEGSRLTVL.

The gene calls are TRBV7-2 and TRBJ1-5; D is perhaps TRBD1 (6 bases). There are 15 residues in the CDR3. Trimming took off 2 bases at V and 2 bases at J, with 10 bases between the two ends. Germline assignment: CDR1 SGHTA and CDR2 FQGNSA. The CDR3 coding sequence is TGTGCCAGCAGCTTACGGGGGGCGCGCAATCAGCCCCAGCATTTT. Translation: CASSLRGARNQPQHF. The full variable domain, rest sourced from reference TRBV7-2 and TRBJ1-5, is GAGVSQSPSNKVTEKGKDVELRCDPISGHTALYWYRQSLGQGLEFLIYFQGNSAPDKSGLPSDRFSAERTGGSVSTLTIQRTQQEDSAVYLCASSLRGARNQPQHFGDGTRLSIL.

This clone has a single count. The chain has TRBV12-2 and TRBJ1-2; the table's D call, TRBD1, was not checked against the DNA. TRBV12-2 is annotated as a pseudogene. This CDR3 is built from 14 residues. The CDR3 region has the DNA TGTGCAAGTCGCTTCCGGGACAGGGGCTATGGCTACACCTTC. This gives the protein CASRFRDRGYGYTF.

A single count supports this clone. V usage is TRBV12-5 and J usage is TRBJ2-7; no clear D gene. The V gene lost 7 bases and the J gene lost 2 bases, with 12 bases spanning the gap. This CDR3 is built from 13 residues. In germline, CDR1 is LGHNT, CDR2 FRNRAP. The chain's CDR3 is CASAPDGAYEQYF. CDR3 nucleotide sequence: TGTGCTAGTGCCCCGGACGGCGCCTACGAGCAGTACTTC.

The chain carries TRBV7-7 and TRBJ2-2, with D perhaps matching TRBD2 (6 bases). V was trimmed by 1 base and J by 7 bases, leaving 10 bases between them. The CDR3 totals 14 residues. Germline CDR1 is SSHAT and CDR2 is FNYEAQ (reference sequence). The CDR3 is CASSLGTTVGELFF. The CDR3 DNA reads TGTGCCAGCAGCTTAGGGACTACAGTCGGGGAGCTGTTTTTT.

The genes are TRBV7-9 and TRBJ2-6, with D possibly TRBD1 on 6 matching bases. This CDR3 is built from 16 residues. Germline V gene data show CDR1 as SEHNR and CDR2 as FQNEAQ (reference sequence). V dropped 5 bases and J dropped 0 bases, with 11 bases sitting between them. For the CDR3, the DNA is TGTGCCAGCAGCACGGGACACAGCTCTGGGGCCAACGTCCTGACTTTC. Translation gives CASSTGHSSGANVLTF.

The chain links TRBV28 to TRBJ2-5, with 7 bases fitting TRBD1. J gave up 4 bases and V 2 bases, and 7 bases lay outside the gene matches. The CDR3 extends over 15 amino acids. CDR1 is MDHEN, CDR2 SYDVKM, per germline. The CDR3 is CASSLIQGLRETQYF. The CDR3 coding sequence is TGTGCCAGCAGTTTAATACAGGGGTTGCGAGAGACCCAGTACTTC.